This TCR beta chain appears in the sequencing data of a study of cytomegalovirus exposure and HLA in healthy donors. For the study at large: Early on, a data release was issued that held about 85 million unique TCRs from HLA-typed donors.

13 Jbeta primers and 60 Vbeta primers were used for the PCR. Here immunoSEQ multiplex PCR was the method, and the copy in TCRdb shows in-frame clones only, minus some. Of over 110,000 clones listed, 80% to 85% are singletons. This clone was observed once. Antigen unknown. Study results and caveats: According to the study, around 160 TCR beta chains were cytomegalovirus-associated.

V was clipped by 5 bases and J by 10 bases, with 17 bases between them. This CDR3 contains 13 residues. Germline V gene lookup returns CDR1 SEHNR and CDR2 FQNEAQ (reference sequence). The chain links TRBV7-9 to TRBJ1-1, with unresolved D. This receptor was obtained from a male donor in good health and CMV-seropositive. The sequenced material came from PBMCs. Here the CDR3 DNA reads TGTGCCAGCAGCCTCGCGGACTCTGGCGGAGCTTTCTTT. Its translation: CASSLADSGGAFF. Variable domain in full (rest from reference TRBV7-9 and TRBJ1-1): DTGVSQNPRHKITKRGQNVTFRCDPISEHNRLYWYRQTLGQGPEFLTYFQNEAQLEKSRLLSDRFSAERPKGSFSTLEIQRTEQGDSAMYLCASSLADSGGAFFGQGTRLTVV.